The sequence of this T cell receptor beta chain was determined in a study of radiotherapy plus CTLA-4 blockade in lung cancer. Across the whole study: There were objective responses in around 18% of patients, and over 25% had disease control.

This table comes from immunoSEQ multiplex PCR, and its TCRdb copy is limited to in-frame clones, with some not included. The sample includes approximately 85,000 clones, under 85% of them seen just once. To note about this clone: The antigen remains unidentified.

The study gave focal radiation plus ipilimumab CTLA-4 blockade to patients with chemo-refractory metastatic non-small-cell lung cancer. General study results and limits: Following radiotherapy plus ipilimumab, tumor-derived TCR clones expanded in the blood. Alongside interferon-beta, early blood T cell clone dynamics were reportedly the best predictor of response.

Germline CDR1 SEHNR, CDR2 FQNEAQ (reference sequence). With V trimmed by 5 bases and J by 3 bases, 4 bases remained unmatched. The CDR3 has 14 residues. The sample was peripheral blood, taken from a patient treated with radiotherapy plus ipilimumab. The clonotype was recovered from a human donor with non-small cell lung cancer that progressed on radiotherapy plus ipilimumab. The chain is built from TRBV7-9 and TRBJ2-7; 10 bases agree with TRBD1. DNA for the CDR3: TGTGCCAGCAGCCCGGACAGGGGGTTCTACGAGCAGTACTTC. This sequence encodes CASSPDRGFYEQYF.